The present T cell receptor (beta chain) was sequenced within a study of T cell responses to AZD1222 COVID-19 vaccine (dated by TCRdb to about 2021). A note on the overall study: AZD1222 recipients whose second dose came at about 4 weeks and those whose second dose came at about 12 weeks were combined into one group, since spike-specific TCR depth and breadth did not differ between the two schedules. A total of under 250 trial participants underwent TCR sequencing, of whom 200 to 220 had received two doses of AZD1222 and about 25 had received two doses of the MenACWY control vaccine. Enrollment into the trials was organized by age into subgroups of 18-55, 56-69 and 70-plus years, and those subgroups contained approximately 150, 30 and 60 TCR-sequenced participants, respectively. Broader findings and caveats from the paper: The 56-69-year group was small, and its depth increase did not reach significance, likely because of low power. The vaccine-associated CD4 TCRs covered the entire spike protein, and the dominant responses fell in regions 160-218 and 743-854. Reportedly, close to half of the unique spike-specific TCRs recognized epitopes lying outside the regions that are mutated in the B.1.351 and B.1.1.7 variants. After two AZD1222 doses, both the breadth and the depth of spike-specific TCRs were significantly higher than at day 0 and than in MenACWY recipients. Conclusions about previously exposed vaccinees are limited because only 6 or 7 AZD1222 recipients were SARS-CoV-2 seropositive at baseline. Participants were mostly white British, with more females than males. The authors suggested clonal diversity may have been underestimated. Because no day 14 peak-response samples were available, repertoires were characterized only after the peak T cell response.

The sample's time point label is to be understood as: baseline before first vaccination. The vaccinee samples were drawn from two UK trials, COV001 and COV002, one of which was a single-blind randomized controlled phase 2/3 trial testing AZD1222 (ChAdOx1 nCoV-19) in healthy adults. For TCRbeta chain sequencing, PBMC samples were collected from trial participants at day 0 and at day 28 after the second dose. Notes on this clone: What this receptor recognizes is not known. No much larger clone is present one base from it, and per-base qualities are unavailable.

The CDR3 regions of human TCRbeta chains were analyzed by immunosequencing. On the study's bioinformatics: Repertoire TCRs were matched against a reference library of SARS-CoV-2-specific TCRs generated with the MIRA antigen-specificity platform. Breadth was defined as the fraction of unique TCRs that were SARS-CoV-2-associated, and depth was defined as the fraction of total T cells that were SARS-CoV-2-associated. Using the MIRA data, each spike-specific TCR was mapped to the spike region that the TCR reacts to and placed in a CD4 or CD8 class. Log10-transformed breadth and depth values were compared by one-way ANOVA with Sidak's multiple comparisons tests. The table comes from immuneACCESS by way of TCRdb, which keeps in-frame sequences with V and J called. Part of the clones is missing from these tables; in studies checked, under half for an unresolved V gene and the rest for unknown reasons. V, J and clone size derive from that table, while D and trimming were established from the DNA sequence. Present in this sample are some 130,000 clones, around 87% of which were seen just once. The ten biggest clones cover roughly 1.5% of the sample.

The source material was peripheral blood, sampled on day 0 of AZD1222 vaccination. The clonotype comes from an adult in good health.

The CDR3 in this case is CASSPRDRDYYEQYF. DNA sequence: TGTGCCAGCAGCCCCCGGGACAGGGACTACTACGAGCAGTACTTC. The chain was built from TRBV27 and TRBJ2-7; the central 9 bases match TRBD1. V and J are trimmed by 6 bases and 3 bases, and the gene matches miss 9 bases of the junction. The CDR3 runs 15 residues from the cysteine to the phenylalanine. This entry keeps only the CDR3 DNA: 45 bases, framed from base 1. CDR1 MNHEY and CDR2 SMNVEV were looked up in the germline V gene (reference sequence).